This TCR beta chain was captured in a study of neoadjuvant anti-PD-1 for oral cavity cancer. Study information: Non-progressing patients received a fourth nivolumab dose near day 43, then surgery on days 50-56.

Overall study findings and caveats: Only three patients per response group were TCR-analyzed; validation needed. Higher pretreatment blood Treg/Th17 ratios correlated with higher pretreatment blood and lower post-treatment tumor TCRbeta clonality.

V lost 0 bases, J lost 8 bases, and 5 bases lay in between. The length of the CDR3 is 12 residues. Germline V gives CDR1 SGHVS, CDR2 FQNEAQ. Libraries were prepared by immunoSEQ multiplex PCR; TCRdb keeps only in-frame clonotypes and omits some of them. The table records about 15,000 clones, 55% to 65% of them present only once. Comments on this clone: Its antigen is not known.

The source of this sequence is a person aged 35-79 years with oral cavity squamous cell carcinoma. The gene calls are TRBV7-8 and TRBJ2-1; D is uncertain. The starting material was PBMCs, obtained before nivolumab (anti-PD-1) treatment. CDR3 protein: CASSLAIYEQFF. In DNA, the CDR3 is TGTGCCAGCAGCTTAGCTATTTATGAGCAGTTCTTC. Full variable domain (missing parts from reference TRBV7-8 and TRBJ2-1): GAGVSQSPRYKVAKRGQDVALRCDPISGHVSLFWYQQALGQGPEFLTYFQNEAQLDKSGLPSDRFFAERPEGSVSTLKIQRTQQEDSAVYLCASSLAIYEQFFGPGTRLTVL.